One T cell receptor beta chain is described in this entry. The data were obtained in a study of blood T cell repertoires in COVID-19. Turning to the study itself: The United States, Italy and Spain supplied acute and convalescent COVID-19 samples. The cDNA or gDNA used as material had been derived from T cells, B-cell-depleted T cells, or PBMCs.

Authors' data handling: Scientists estimated how many nucleated cells there were by amplifying reference gene primers. Measured with immunoSEQ multiplex PCR; TCRdb has only the in-frame clones, and not every one. V, J and clone size are taken as reported in that table, and D and trimming were inferred from the DNA itself. The sample yields more than 250,000 clones, more than 75% seen once. The clonotype was recovered from a man aged 50 to 60 with active or convalescent COVID-19. The sequencing sample was made of peripheral blood.

The CDR3 bases are TGTGCCAGCAGCCATCCCGGCGGTTCCTACGAGCAGTACTTC. Its translation: CASSHPGGSYEQYF. V usage is TRBV6-5 and J usage is TRBJ2-7, with D unresolved. The CDR3 runs 14 residues. Trimming pared 6 bases from V and 1 base from J, leaving 13 bases between. CDR1 and CDR2 (germline): MNHEY, SVGAGI.